Shown below are 17 T cell receptor beta chains from a single sample sequenced in a study of T cells after yellow fever vaccination. MiXCR was run by TCRdb on the 5' RACE reads, yielding one entry per CDR3 protein. The table lists about 240,000 distinct CDR3 sequences, around 7% of them singletons. The sample here was CD4+ T cells sorted from PBMCs, taken 15 days after the yellow fever booster vaccination. Receptor source: a young man who received the YFV17D yellow fever vaccine.

V gene TRBV5-1 combines with J gene TRBJ2-2; TRBD2 aligns across 13 bases. Germline CDR1 reads SGHRS; CDR2 reads YFSETQ. The CDR3 loop spans 17 amino acids. The ends lost 0 bases at V and 8 bases at J; junction bases unmatched: 7. Here the CDR3 reads CASSLAPGLAGVGELFF. The CDR3 DNA follows: TGCGCCAGCAGCTTGGCCCCCGGACTAGCGGGAGTTGGGGAGCTGTTTTTT. The entire variable domain, with the rest obtained from reference TRBV5-1 and TRBJ2-2, is as follows: KAGVTQTPRYLIKTRGQQVTLSCSPISGHRSVSWYQQTPGQGLQFLFEYFSETQRNKGNFPGRFSGRQFSNSRSEMNVSTLELGDSALYLCASSLAPGLAGVGELFFGEGSRLTVL.

This clonotype was observed a handful of times. This chain uses TRBV5-5 with TRBJ1-6; 11 bases map to TRBD1. The V segment lost 0 bases and the J segment 7 bases; nucleotides outside the gene matches: 6. Germline loops: CDR1 SGHKS, CDR2 YYEKEE (reference sequence). The CDR3 is 17 residues long. The CDR3: CASSLGTGGSWNSPLHF. For the CDR3, the DNA is TGTGCCAGCAGCTTGGGGACAGGGGGCTCCTGGAATTCACCCCTCCACTTT.

This clonotype appeared a few times. The chain combines TRBV12-3 or TRBV12-4 with TRBJ1-4, with 7 bases identical to TRBD1. This CDR3 contains 15 residues. V lost 2 bases to trimming and J lost 4 bases; unmatched junction nucleotides: 4. CDR3 residues: CASSLRGGNNEKLFF. The CDR3 DNA follows: TGTGCCAGCAGTTTACGAGGGGGCAATAATGAAAAACTGTTTTTT.

V gene TRBV7-3 combines with J gene TRBJ2-2; tentatively, D is TRBD2 (6 bases). The V end lost 3 bases, the J end lost 6 bases, and 8 bases lay between the germline ends. There are 13 residues in the CDR3. Germline V gene sequence: CDR1 SGHTA, CDR2 FQGTGA. The CDR3 DNA reads TGTGCCAGCAGCTTGTGGGAGGCCGGGGAGCTGTTTTTT. It translates to CASSLWEAGELFF.

This sequence joins TRBV5-1 and TRBJ2-5; D unresolved. Trimming took 4 bases from V and 1 from J, leaving 8 bases between them. The CDR3 runs 13 residues. Germline CDR1 reads SGHRS; CDR2 reads YFSETQ. DNA for the CDR3: TGCGCCAGCAGCCCCGGCCCCCAAGAGACCCAGTACTTC. Translated: CASSPGPQETQYF.

This clonotype was found many times. The chain combines TRBV20-1 with TRBJ2-7; 11 bases map to TRBD2. The CDR3 has 14 amino acids. The germline CDR1 and CDR2 sequences are DFQATT and SNEGSKA (reference sequence). Trimming took 0 bases from V and 6 from J; bases not matched to a gene: 4. This CDR3 is CSARDPSGRSEQYF. The CDR3 nucleotides are TGCAGTGCTAGAGACCCTAGCGGGAGGAGCGAGCAGTACTTC.

This clonotype was picked up a small number of times. DNA of the CDR3: TGTGCCAGCGGGAACAGGGGCGCCTACGAGCAGTACTTC. Protein sequence: CASGNRGAYEQYF. The V gene is TRBV7-2, the J gene TRBJ2-7, with TRBD1 identical over 7 bases. Trimming at V came to 8 bases and at J to 2 bases, leaving 6 bases not matched to a gene. The CDR3 contains 13 residues. Germline CDR1 reads SGHTA; CDR2 reads FQGNSA.

This clonotype was counted only a few times. In nucleotides, the CDR3 is TGTGCCAGCAGCTTGGCGGCAGCAGATTCACCCCTCCACTTT. Amino acids: CASSLAAADSPLHF. The chain joins TRBV5-4 to TRBJ1-6, with D hard to call. V was trimmed by 0 bases and J by 8 bases, leaving 9 bases between them. The CDR3 totals 14 residues. Germline V gene sequence: CDR1 SGHNT, CDR2 YYREEE (reference sequence).

This clonotype has at least ten counts. V usage is TRBV29-1 and J usage is TRBJ2-1; 9 positions agree with TRBD1. This CDR3 region has 14 residues. Germline V gene lookup returns CDR1 SQVTM and CDR2 ANQGSEA. Trimming took 3 bases from V and 7 from J; bases not matched to a gene: 7. CDR3 nucleotide sequence: TGCAGCGTTGATCAGGGACAGGGAACGAATGAGCAGTTCTTC. Translation gives CSVDQGQGTNEQFF.

About this clonotype: A read error is possible here, since a much larger clone lies one base away. The chain has TRBV7-2 and TRBJ2-5; D gene uncertain. Per the germline V gene, CDR1 is SGHTA and CDR2 is FQGNSA. V shed 7 bases and J shed 5 bases, with 11 bases lying between them. This CDR3 comprises 12 residues. This CDR3 reads CASNILSETQYF. The CDR3 coding sequence is TGTGCCAGCAACATTCTCAGTGAGACCCAGTACTTC.

This clonotype was recorded a few times. The chain couples TRBV6-5 to TRBJ1-4; D call uncertain. Looked up from germline, CDR1 is MNHEY and CDR2 is SVGAGI. The CDR3 runs to 15 residues. Trimming pared 0 bases from V and 3 bases from J, leaving 8 bases between. In DNA, the CDR3 is TGTGCCAGCAGTTACTCAACCGGTCCTAATGAAAAACTGTTTTTT. This sequence encodes CASSYSTGPNEKLFF.

This clonotype has a count of ten or more. V usage is TRBV7-2 and J usage is TRBJ2-1; tentative D call: TRBD2 (5 bases). Germline CDR1 and CDR2: SGHTA and FQGNSA. CDR3 length: 13 amino acids. V was pared by 1 base and J by 8 bases, with 9 bases between. CDR3 sequence: CASSLDADYEQFF. The CDR3 DNA follows: TGTGCCAGCAGCTTAGACGCGGACTATGAGCAGTTCTTC. Together with reference TRBV7-2 and TRBJ2-1, the CDR3 gives the full variable domain: GAGVSQSPSNKVTEKGKDVELRCDPISGHTALYWYRQSLGQGLEFLIYFQGNSAPDKSGLPSDRFSAERTGGSVSTLTIQRTQQEDSAVYLCASSLDADYEQFFGPGTRLTVL.

The sample holds a few counts of this clonotype. One end of the junction does not line up with germline, which may come from a read error. The chain couples TRBV20-1 to TRBJ2-1; 9 bases agree with TRBD2. CDR3 length: 12 amino acids. Germline V lookup: CDR1 DFQATT, CDR2 SNEGSKA (reference sequence). As DNA, the CDR3 is TGCAGTGCTCGGGGGGCGGGAGGGCCGCCCGAGTTC. Translating gives CSARGAGGPPEF.

This sequence joins TRBV3-1 and TRBJ2-5; D is perhaps TRBD1 (5 bases). There are 12 residues in the CDR3. Germline loops: CDR1 LGHDT, CDR2 YNNKEL (reference sequence). V was pared by 1 base and J by 10 bases, with 10 bases between. The CDR3 DNA is TGTGCCAGCAGCCAAGCAGGGCTTGTCCAGTACTTC. This sequence encodes CASSQAGLVQYF.

This clonotype was counted a few times. The chain combines TRBV7-2 with TRBJ2-7, with D perhaps matching TRBD2 (6 bases). The V gene lost 4 bases and the J gene lost 6 bases, with 10 bases spanning the gap. Germline V gene data show CDR1 as SGHTA and CDR2 as FQGNSA. The CDR3 loop spans 12 amino acids. The CDR3 DNA reads TGTGCCAGCAGCTCGGGAGTAGGCGAGCAGTACTTC. Translated: CASSSGVGEQYF.

This clonotype was detected a few times. The chain links TRBV27 to TRBJ1-5; no firm D call. The CDR3 runs to 15 residues. V was pared by 2 bases and J by 0 bases, with 8 bases between. CDR1 is MNHEY and CDR2 is SMNVEV in the germline V gene (reference sequence). The CDR3 DNA reads TGTGCCAGCAGTTTAAAGCCAGCTAGCAATCAGCCCCAGCATTTT. As protein: CASSLKPASNQPQHF.

Many counts were recorded for this clonotype. The chain employs TRBV7-2 and TRBJ2-1; TRBD2 matches 13 bases. Germline CDR1 and CDR2: SGHTA and FQGNSA. The CDR3 contains 14 residues. V shed 5 bases, J shed 9 bases, and the junction held 4 bases outside the gene matches. CDR3 sequence reads: CASSNGLAGVEQFF. The CDR3 nucleotides are TGTGCCAGCAGCAACGGACTAGCGGGAGTTGAGCAGTTCTTC. Full variable domain (rest looked up from reference TRBV7-2 and TRBJ2-1): GAGVSQSPSNKVTEKGKDVELRCDPISGHTALYWYRQSLGQGLEFLIYFQGNSAPDKSGLPSDRFSAERTGGSVSTLTIQRTQQEDSAVYLCASSNGLAGVEQFFGPGTRLTVL.